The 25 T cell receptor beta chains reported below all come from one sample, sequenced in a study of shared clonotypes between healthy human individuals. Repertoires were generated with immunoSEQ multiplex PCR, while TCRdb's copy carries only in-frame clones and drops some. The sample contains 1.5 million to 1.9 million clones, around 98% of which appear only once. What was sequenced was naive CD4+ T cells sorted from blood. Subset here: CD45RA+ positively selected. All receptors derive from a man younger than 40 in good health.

The DNA for the CDR3 is TGTGCCAGCAGCGCCACCGGGTTCCGGTCCTACGAGCAGTACTTC. Residues: CASSATGFRSYEQYF. The V call is TRBV9, the J call TRBJ2-7; D not resolved. V lost 3 bases, J lost 1 base, and 14 bases lay in between. Germline CDR1 SGDLS, CDR2 YYNGEE. The CDR3 runs 15 residues. Together with reference TRBV9 and TRBJ2-7, the CDR3 gives the full variable domain: DSGVTQTPKHLITATGQRVTLRCSPRSGDLSVYWYQQSLDQGLQFLIQYYNGEERAKGNILERFSAQQFPDLHSELNLSSLELGDSALYFCASSATGFRSYEQYFGPGTRLTVT.

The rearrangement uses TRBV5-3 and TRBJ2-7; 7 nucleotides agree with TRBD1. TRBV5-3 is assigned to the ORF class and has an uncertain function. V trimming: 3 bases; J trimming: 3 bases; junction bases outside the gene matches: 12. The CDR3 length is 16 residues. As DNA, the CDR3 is TGTGCCAGAAGCTCGACGGACAGGAAAGTCCACTACGAGCAGTACTTC. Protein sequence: CARSSTDRKVHYEQYF.

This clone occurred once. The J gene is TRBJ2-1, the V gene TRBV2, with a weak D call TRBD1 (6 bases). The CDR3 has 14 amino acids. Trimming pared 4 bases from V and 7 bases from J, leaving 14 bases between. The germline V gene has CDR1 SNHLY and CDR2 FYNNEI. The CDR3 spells CASSAGAIWNEQFF. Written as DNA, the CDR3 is TGTGCCAGCAGTGCAGGGGCTATCTGGAATGAGCAGTTCTTC.

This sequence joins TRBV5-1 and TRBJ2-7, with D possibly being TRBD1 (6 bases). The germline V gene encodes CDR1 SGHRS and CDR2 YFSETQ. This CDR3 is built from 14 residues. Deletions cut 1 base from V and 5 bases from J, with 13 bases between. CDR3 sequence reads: CASSLQTGKDEQYF. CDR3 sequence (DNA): TGCGCCAGCAGCTTGCAAACAGGGAAAGACGAGCAGTACTTC.

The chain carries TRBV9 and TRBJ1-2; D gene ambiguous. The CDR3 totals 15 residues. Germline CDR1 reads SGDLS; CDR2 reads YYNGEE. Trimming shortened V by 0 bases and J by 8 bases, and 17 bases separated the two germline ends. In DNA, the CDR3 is TGTGCCAGCAGCGTAGCTTCGGTGGGGTTGACGGGCTACACCTTC. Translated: CASSVASVGLTGYTF.

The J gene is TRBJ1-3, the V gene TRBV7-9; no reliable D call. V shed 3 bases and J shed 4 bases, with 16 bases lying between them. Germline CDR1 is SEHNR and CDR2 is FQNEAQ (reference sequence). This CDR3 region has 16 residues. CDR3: CASSLRDSKFGNTIYF. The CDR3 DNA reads TGTGCCAGCAGCTTGAGAGACTCCAAATTCGGAAACACCATATATTTT.

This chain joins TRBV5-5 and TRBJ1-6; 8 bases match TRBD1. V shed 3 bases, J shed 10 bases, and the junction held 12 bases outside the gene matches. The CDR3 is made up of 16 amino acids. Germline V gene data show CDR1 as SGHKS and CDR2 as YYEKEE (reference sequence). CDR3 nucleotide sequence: TGTGCCAGCAGCTCCTCCCAGGGGGCTCGGGAGTCACCCCTCCACTTT. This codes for CASSSSQGARESPLHF.

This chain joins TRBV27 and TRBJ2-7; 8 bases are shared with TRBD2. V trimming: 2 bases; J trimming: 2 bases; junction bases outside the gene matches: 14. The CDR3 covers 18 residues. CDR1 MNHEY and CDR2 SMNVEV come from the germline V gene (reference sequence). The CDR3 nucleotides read TGTGCCAGCAGTTTAAGGCTGGGGGGGAGCGGGAGAACCTACGAGCAGTACTTC. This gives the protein CASSLRLGGSGRTYEQYF.

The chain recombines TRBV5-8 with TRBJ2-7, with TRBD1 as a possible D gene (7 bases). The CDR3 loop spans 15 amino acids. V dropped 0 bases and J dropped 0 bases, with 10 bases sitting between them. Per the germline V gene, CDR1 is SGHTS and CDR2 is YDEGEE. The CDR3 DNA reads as TGTGCCAGCAGCTTGGGACAGGGAGGCTCCTACGAGCAGTACTTC. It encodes CASSLGQGGSYEQYF.

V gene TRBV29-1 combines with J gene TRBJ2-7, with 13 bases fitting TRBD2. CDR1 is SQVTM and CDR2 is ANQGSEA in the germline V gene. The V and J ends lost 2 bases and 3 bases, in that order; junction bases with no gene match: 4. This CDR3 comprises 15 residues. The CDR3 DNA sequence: TGCAGCGTTGAAAGAGGACTAGCGGGAGTCTACGAGCAGTACTTC. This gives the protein CSVERGLAGVYEQYF.

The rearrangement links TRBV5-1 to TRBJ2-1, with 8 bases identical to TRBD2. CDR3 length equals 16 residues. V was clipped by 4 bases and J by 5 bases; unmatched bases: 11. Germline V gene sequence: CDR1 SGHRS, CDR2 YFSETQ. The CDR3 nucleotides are TGCGCCAGCAGCAACCCCAGCGGGAGCTACAACAATGAGCAGTTCTTC. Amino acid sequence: CASSNPSGSYNNEQFF. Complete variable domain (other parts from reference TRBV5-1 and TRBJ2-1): KAGVTQTPRYLIKTRGQQVTLSCSPISGHRSVSWYQQTPGQGLQFLFEYFSETQRNKGNFPGRFSGRQFSNSRSEMNVSTLELGDSALYLCASSNPSGSYNNEQFFGPGTRLTVL.

The CDR3 reads CASSLHHPPSTDTQYF. The CDR3 DNA sequence: TGTGCCAGCAGCTTACACCACCCCCCTAGCACAGATACGCAGTATTTT. The rearrangement joins TRBV7-2 to TRBJ2-3; D uncertain. Trimming shortened V by 2 bases and J by 0 bases, and 12 bases separated the two germline ends. From germline, CDR1 is SGHTA and CDR2 FQGNSA. This CDR3 contains 16 residues.

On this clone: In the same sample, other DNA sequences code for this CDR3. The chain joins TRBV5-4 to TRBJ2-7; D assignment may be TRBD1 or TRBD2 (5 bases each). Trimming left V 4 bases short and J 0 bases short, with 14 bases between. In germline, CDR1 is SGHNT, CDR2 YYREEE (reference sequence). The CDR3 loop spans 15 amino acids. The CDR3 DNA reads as TGTGCCAGCAGCCTAGTGGGGACGGGCTCCTACGAGCAGTACTTC. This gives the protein CASSLVGTGSYEQYF.

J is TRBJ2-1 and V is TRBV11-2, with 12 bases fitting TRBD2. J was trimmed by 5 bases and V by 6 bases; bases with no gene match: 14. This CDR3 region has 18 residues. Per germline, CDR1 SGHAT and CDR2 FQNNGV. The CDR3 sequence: CASRTTSGSFYENNEQFF. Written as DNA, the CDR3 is TGTGCCAGCAGAACGACTAGCGGGAGCTTTTACGAGAACAATGAGCAGTTCTTC.

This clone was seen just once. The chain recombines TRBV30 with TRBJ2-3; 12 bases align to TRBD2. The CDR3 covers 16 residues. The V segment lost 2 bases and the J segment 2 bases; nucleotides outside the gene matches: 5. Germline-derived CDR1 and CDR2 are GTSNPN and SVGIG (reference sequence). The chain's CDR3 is CAWSHGLAGNTDTQYF. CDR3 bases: TGTGCCTGGAGTCACGGACTAGCGGGAAACACAGATACGCAGTATTTT.

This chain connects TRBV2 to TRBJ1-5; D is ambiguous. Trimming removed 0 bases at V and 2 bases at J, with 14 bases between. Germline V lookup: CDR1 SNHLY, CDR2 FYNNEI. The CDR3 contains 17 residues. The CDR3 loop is CASSEARAVVGNQPQHF. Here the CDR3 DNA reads TGTGCCAGCAGTGAAGCGCGGGCCGTAGTTGGCAATCAGCCCCAGCATTTT.

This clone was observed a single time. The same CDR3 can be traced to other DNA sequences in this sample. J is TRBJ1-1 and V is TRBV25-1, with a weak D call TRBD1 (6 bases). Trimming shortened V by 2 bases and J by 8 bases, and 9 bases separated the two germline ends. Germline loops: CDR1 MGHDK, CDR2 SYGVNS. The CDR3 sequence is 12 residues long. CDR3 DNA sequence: TGTGCCAGCAGTGAAGTCGGGACAGAAGCTTTCTTT. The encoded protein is CASSEVGTEAFF.

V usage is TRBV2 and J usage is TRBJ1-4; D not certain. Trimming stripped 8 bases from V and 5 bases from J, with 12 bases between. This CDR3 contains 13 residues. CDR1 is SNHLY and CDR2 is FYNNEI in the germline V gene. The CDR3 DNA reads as TGTGCCAGCCAGGCAGGACCAAATGAAAAACTGTTTTTT. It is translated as CASQAGPNEKLFF.

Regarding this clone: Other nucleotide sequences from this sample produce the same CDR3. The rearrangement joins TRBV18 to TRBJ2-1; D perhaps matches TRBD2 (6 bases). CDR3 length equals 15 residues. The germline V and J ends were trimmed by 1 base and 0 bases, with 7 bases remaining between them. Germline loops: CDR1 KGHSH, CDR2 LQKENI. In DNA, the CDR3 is TGTGCCAGCTCACCACTGGGGGGCTCCTACAATGAGCAGTTCTTC. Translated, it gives CASSPLGGSYNEQFF. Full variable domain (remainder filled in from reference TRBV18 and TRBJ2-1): NAGVMQNPRHLVRRRGQEARLRCSPMKGHSHVYWYRQLPEEGLKFMVYLQKENIIDESGMPKERFSAEFPKEGPSILRIQQVVRGDSAAYFCASSPLGGSYNEQFFGPGTRLTVL.

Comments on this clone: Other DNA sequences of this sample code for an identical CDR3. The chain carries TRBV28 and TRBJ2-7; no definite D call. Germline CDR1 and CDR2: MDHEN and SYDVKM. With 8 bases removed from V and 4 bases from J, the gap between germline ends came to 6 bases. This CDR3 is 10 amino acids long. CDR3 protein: CASGLYEQYF. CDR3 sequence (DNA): TGTGCCAGCGGCCTATACGAGCAGTACTTC.

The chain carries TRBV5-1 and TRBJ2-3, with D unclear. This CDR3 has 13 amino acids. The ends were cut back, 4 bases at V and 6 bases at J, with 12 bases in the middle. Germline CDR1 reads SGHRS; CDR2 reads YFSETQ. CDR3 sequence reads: CASSGDLSDTQYF. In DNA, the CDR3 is TGCGCCAGCAGCGGGGATTTGTCTGATACGCAGTATTTT. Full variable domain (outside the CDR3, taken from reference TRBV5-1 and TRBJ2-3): KAGVTQTPRYLIKTRGQQVTLSCSPISGHRSVSWYQQTPGQGLQFLFEYFSETQRNKGNFPGRFSGRQFSNSRSEMNVSTLELGDSALYLCASSGDLSDTQYFGPGTRLTVL.

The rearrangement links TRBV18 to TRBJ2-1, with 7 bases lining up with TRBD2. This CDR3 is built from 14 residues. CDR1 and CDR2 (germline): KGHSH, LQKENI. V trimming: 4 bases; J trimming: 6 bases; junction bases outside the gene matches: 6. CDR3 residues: CASSLRGGANEQFF. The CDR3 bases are TGTGCCAGCTCACTCCGGGGAGGGGCCAATGAGCAGTTCTTC.

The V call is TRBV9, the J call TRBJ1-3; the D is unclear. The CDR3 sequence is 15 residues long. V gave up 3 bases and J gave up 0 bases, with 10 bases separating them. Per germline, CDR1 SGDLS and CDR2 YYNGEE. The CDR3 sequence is CASSGNRDSGNTIYF. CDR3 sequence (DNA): TGTGCCAGCAGCGGGAATCGAGACTCTGGAAACACCATATATTTT.

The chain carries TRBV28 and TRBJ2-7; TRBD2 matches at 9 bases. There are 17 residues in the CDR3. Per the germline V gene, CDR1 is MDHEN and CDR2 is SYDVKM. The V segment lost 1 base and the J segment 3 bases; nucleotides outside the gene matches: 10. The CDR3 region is CASSLFGLAGFDYEQYF. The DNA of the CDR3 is TGTGCCAGCAGTTTATTCGGCCTAGCGGGATTCGACTACGAGCAGTACTTC.

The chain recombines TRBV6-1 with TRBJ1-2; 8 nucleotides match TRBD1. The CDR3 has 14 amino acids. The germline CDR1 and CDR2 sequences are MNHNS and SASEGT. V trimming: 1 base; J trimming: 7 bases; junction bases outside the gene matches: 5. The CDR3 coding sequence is TGTGCCAGCAGTGAAGGACAGGGGATCAGTGGCTACACCTTC. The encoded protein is CASSEGQGISGYTF.